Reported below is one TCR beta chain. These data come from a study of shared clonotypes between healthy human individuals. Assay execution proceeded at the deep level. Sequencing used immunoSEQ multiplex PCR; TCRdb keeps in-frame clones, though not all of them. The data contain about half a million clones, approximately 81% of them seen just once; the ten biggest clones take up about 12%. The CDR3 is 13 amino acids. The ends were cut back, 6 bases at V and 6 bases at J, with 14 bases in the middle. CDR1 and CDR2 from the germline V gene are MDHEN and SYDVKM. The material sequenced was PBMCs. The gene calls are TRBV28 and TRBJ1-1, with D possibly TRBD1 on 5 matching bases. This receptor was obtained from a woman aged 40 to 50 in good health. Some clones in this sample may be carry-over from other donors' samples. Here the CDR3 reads CASSRDPAAEAFF. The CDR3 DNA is TGTGCCAGCAGCCGGGACCCTGCTGCTGAAGCTTTCTTT. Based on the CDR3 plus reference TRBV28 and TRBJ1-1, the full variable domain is DVKVTQSSRYLVKRTGEKVFLECVQDMDHENMFWYRQDPGLGLRLIYFSYDVKMKEKGDIPEGYSVSREKKERFSLILESASTNQTSMYLCASSRDPAAEAFFGQGTRLTVV.